This T cell receptor beta chain was profiled in a study of T cells in Graves' hyperthyroidism and ophthalmopathy. It was RNA transcripts that yielded the amplified TCR beta CDR3 regions. HTBI primers were employed in a first-round RT-PCR of the TCR CDR3. TCRdb analysed the multiplex PCR reads with MiXCR anew, one entry per CDR3 protein. Altogether fewer than 300,000 distinct CDR3 sequences are present, 25% to 30% being singletons, with the ten largest covering roughly a quarter. Trimming removed 6 bases from V and 2 bases from J, with 13 bases in between. The length of the CDR3 is 14 residues. It was at first hyperthyroidism diagnosis, before any ophthalmopathy symptoms, that the blood sample was taken.

The sequenced sample consisted of blood. This receptor was taken from a man aged 35-49 years with Graves' hyperthyroidism that later progressed to Graves' ophthalmopathy. V gene TRBV12-3 or TRBV12-4 combines with J gene TRBJ2-5; maybe TRBD1 (6 bases). CDR3 nucleotides: TGTGCCAGCAGCCAACAGGGTGGTCAAGAGACCCAGTACTTC. Amino acid sequence: CASSQQGGQETQYF.